This entry lists 9 T cell receptor beta chains sequenced from one sample in a study of OX40 agonist ivuxolimab in advanced cancers. Sequencing used immunoSEQ multiplex PCR; TCRdb keeps in-frame clones, though not all of them. The sample lists some 20,000 clones, around 79% occurring once. Material: CD4+ or CD8+ T cells sorted from blood, obtained in a trial of the OX40 agonist ivuxolimab. These receptors came from an adult with an advanced solid tumor such as melanoma, head and neck, liver or kidney cancer.

This clone was observed a few times. The chain couples TRBV28 to TRBJ1-3; D uncertain. Germline CDR1 MDHEN, CDR2 SYDVKM. Trimming took off 5 bases at V and 0 bases at J, with 11 bases between the two ends. The CDR3 consists of 15 residues. This CDR3 is CASSAPYDSGNTIYF. CDR3 in DNA: TGTGCCAGCAGTGCCCCATATGACTCTGGAAACACCATATATTTT.

The gene calls are TRBV6-1 and TRBJ2-7; D not certain. Trimming removed 4 bases at V and 6 bases at J, with 16 bases between. This CDR3 spans 14 amino acids. The germline V gene has CDR1 MNHNS and CDR2 SASEGT. The CDR3 bases are TGTGCCAGCAGTGCTTCTGGCGCGGATCGCGAGCAGTACTTC. Its translation is CASSASGADREQYF.

This clone was detected only once. This rearrangement joins TRBV9 to TRBJ1-1; D is uncertain. This CDR3 is built from 15 residues. Germline CDR1 is SGDLS and CDR2 is YYNGEE. The V and J ends lost 3 bases and 1 base respectively, with 13 bases between them. The DNA for the CDR3 is TGTGCCAGCAGCGGAAAACCGGGAACGAACACTGAAGCTTTCTTT. Its protein is CASSGKPGTNTEAFF.

V usage is TRBV7-2 and J usage is TRBJ2-3, with TRBD1 as a possible D gene (6 bases). This CDR3 spans 13 amino acids. The germline V gene has CDR1 SGHTA and CDR2 FQGNSA. V lost 1 base and J lost 4, with 6 bases in between. DNA for the CDR3: TGTGCCAGCAGCTTAGGGGGGCCAGATACGCAGTATTTT. Translation gives CASSLGGPDTQYF.

As concerns this clone: A much larger clone differs from this one at a single base, so this may be a read error. This sequence joins TRBV29-1 and TRBJ1-2; unclear D gene. The CDR3 runs to 11 residues. The germline V gene has CDR1 SQVTM and CDR2 ANQGSEA. V lost 7 bases and J lost 1, with 7 bases in between. The CDR3 here is CSAWINYGYTF. The CDR3 DNA sequence: TGCAGCGCCTGGATTAACTATGGCTACACCTTC.

This chain joins TRBV2 and TRBJ1-6; D is ambiguous. The ends were cut back, 1 base at V and 8 bases at J, with 6 bases in the middle. From germline, CDR1 is SNHLY and CDR2 FYNNEI. This CDR3 comprises 13 residues. CDR3 sequence reads: CASSEDRDSPLHF. The DNA of the CDR3 is TGTGCCAGCAGTGAAGACAGAGATTCACCCCTCCACTTT.

The V and J genes are TRBV5-5 and TRBJ1-1, with D possibly matching TRBD1 (6 bases). V dropped 1 base and J dropped 5 bases, with 12 bases sitting between them. This CDR3 comprises 14 residues. Per germline, CDR1 SGHKS and CDR2 YYEKEE (reference sequence). The CDR3 region is CASSLWGPGTEAFF. The DNA of the CDR3 is TGTGCCAGCAGCTTGTGGGGGCCCGGGACTGAAGCTTTCTTT.

This chain links TRBV9 with TRBJ1-5; possible D gene TRBD1, 5 bases. Per the germline V gene, CDR1 is SGDLS and CDR2 is YYNGEE. V was shortened by 0 bases and J by 4 bases, with 11 bases between the two germline ends. This CDR3 contains 15 residues. The CDR3 DNA reads TGTGCCAGCAGCGTAGAAGGGGACCCTAATCAGCCCCAGCATTTT. Amino acid sequence: CASSVEGDPNQPQHF.

This chain uses TRBV9 with TRBJ2-1, with a possible D match to TRBD1 (5 bases). The CDR3 has 15 amino acids. Germline CDR1 is SGDLS and CDR2 is YYNGEE. Trimming shortened V by 0 bases and J by 3 bases, and 10 bases separated the two germline ends. The CDR3 DNA sequence: TGTGCCAGCAGCGTAGAAGGGGCGTACTACAATGAGCAGTTCTTC. Translating it yields CASSVEGAYYNEQFF.